One sample yielded the 12 T cell receptor beta chains listed below, sequenced in a study of control samples from healthy donors and cancer patients. Using immunoSEQ multiplex PCR, the repertoire was profiled, and TCRdb retains in-frame clones only, with some absent. The sample has tens of thousands of clones, more than 85% seen once. Sequenced material: PBMCs. These receptors were obtained from a man in his forties or fifties with colorectal cancer.

The chain joins TRBV5-1 to TRBJ2-1; tentative D call: TRBD2 (6 bases). V was clipped by 4 bases and J by 10 bases, with 15 bases between them. Germline CDR1 and CDR2: SGHRS and YFSETQ. This CDR3 spans 13 amino acids. CDR3 in amino acids: CASSLNLAEEQFF. The DNA of the CDR3 is TGCGCCAGCAGCCTTAACTTAGCGGAAGAGCAGTTCTTC.

The genes are TRBV7-9 and TRBJ1-2; TRBD1 matches 7 bases. Germline V gene sequence: CDR1 SEHNR, CDR2 FQNEAQ (reference sequence). The CDR3 is 13 residues long. V trimming: 6 bases; J trimming: 3 bases; junction bases outside the gene matches: 4. The CDR3 here is CASSVDRDYGYTF. CDR3 coding DNA: TGTGCCAGCAGTGTAGACAGGGACTATGGCTACACCTTC.

J is TRBJ2-2 and V is TRBV19, with 7 positions matching TRBD1. Germline CDR1 is LNHDA and CDR2 is SQIVND (reference sequence). This CDR3 region has 16 residues. V dropped 3 bases and J dropped 5; count of bases not matched to a gene: 9. In DNA, the CDR3 is TGTGCCAGTAGTATGGGGTACAGGGACAGAACCGGGGAGCTGTTTTTT. Translating it yields CASSMGYRDRTGELFF.

This sequence joins TRBV6-4 and TRBJ1-2; possibly TRBD1 for D (5 bases). The germline V gene encodes CDR1 MRHNA and CDR2 SNTAGT. The V end lost 7 bases, the J end lost 2 bases, and 11 bases lay between the germline ends. The CDR3 has 13 amino acids. The CDR3 here is CASKFRENYGYTF. The CDR3 nucleotides are TGTGCCAGCAAATTCAGGGAGAACTATGGCTACACCTTC.

The chain carries TRBV4-1 and TRBJ2-6; 10 positions match TRBD1. Germline V gives CDR1 MGHRA, CDR2 YSYEKL. V shed 4 bases, J shed 4 bases, and the junction held 4 bases outside the gene matches. This CDR3 has 16 amino acids. CDR3 in amino acids: CASSPGQGPGANVLTF. CDR3 DNA: TGCGCCAGCAGCCCGGGACAGGGGCCCGGGGCCAACGTCCTGACTTTC.

V usage is TRBV11-2 and J usage is TRBJ1-1; no reliable D call. This CDR3 has 13 residues. The V and J ends lost 5 bases and 0 bases respectively, with 7 bases between them. CDR1 and CDR2 from the germline V gene are SGHAT and FQNNGV. In DNA form, the CDR3 reads TGTGCCAGCAGCCGGAGTGTGAACACTGAAGCTTTCTTT. It is translated as CASSRSVNTEAFF.

The gene calls are TRBV16 and TRBJ2-3; the D is unclear. This CDR3 is 13 amino acids long. V shed 2 bases and J shed 6 bases, with 9 bases lying between them. Germline CDR1 KGHSY, CDR2 FQNENV. The CDR3 sequence is CASSQLTRDTQYF. The CDR3 DNA is TGTGCCAGCAGCCAACTTACAAGGGATACGCAGTATTTT.

This clone was seen once. The V and J genes are TRBV7-3 and TRBJ2-3; D remains ambiguous. V shed 6 bases and J shed 6 bases, with 16 bases lying between them. Germline lookup yields CDR1 SGHTA and CDR2 FQGTGA. The CDR3 extends over 14 amino acids. The CDR3 here is CASSLGTAADTQYF. The CDR3 region has the DNA TGTGCCAGCAGTCTTGGAACGGCGGCGGATACGCAGTATTTT.

The rearrangement uses TRBV11-3 and TRBJ1-6, with 9 bases identical to TRBD1. Trimming cost V 5 bases and J 5 bases; bases outside gene matches: 4. From germline, CDR1 is SGHNT and CDR2 YENEEA. The CDR3 totals 15 residues. In DNA, the CDR3 is TGTGCCAGCAGCCCGGACAGGGGTAATAATTCACCCCTCCACTTT. Translated: CASSPDRGNNSPLHF.

This chain joins TRBV4-2 and TRBJ1-2; 8 nucleotides agree with TRBD1. Germline V lookup: CDR1 LGHNA, CDR2 YNFKEQ. The CDR3 loop spans 15 amino acids. V lost 8 bases and J lost 6; bases outside the gene matches: 14. CDR3 sequence (DNA): TGTGCCAGCCGCTTGTCCCAGGGGGCGGTGGATGGCTACACCTTC. Amino acid sequence: CASRLSQGAVDGYTF.

The V and J genes are TRBV7-9 and TRBJ1-3; no definite D call. The germline V gene encodes CDR1 SEHNR and CDR2 FQNEAQ (reference sequence). This CDR3 is 15 amino acids long. V was trimmed by 2 bases and J by 4 bases, leaving 12 bases between them. The CDR3 DNA reads as TGTGCCAGCAGCTTATATGGTGCTGGAGGAAACACCATATATTTT. Translating it yields CASSLYGAGGNTIYF.

V is TRBV7-9 and J is TRBJ1-1, with TRBD1 identical over 7 bases. Germline CDR1 SEHNR, CDR2 FQNEAQ (reference sequence). V dropped 6 bases and J dropped 1; count of bases not matched to a gene: 8. The CDR3 has 15 residues. The DNA for the CDR3 is TGTGCCAGCAGTCGCCCGGGACAGAGGAACACTGAAGCTTTCTTT. It codes for CASSRPGQRNTEAFF.